This TCR beta chain emerged from a study of T cell changes during pregnancy in multiple sclerosis. The CDR3 length is 14 residues. Germline-derived CDR1 and CDR2 are MNHEY and SMNVEV (reference sequence). The V gene lost 9 bases and the J gene lost 0 bases, with 14 bases spanning the gap. The data were produced by immunoSEQ multiplex PCR, yet TCRdb's version contains in-frame clones alone and is incomplete. The repertoire holds about 77,000 clones, with around nine tenths as singletons. The V gene is TRBV27, the J gene TRBJ1-1; D may be TRBD1 (5 bases). The material was peripheral blood, obtained before pregnancy. The receptor's source is a female donor with multiple sclerosis, enrolled in a pregnancy study. The CDR3: CARDQGTLNTEAFF. As DNA, the CDR3 is TGTGCCAGAGATCAGGGTACACTGAACACTGAAGCTTTCTTT.